This entry lists 20 T cell receptor beta chains sequenced from one sample in a study of shared clonotypes between healthy human individuals. Assay used: immunoSEQ multiplex PCR; TCRdb lists only in-frame clones, some missing. The table has fewer than 1.8 million clones, about 98.5% seen once. Sequenced material: naive CD4+ T cells sorted from blood. As for subset: CD45RA+ positively selected. These receptors were collected from a man younger than 40 in good health.

A word on this clone: This CDR3 is also generated by other DNA sequences in the sample. The chain joins TRBV18 to TRBJ1-1; maybe TRBD1 (5 bases). The CDR3 covers 15 residues. In germline, CDR1 is KGHSH, CDR2 LQKENI. The germline V and J ends were trimmed by 0 bases and 2 bases, with 10 bases remaining between them. The CDR3 sequence is CASSPPGGTNTEAFF. CDR3 coding DNA: TGTGCCAGCTCACCACCGGGAGGGACTAACACTGAAGCTTTCTTT. Filled out from reference TRBV18 and TRBJ1-1, the complete variable domain reads NAGVMQNPRHLVRRRGQEARLRCSPMKGHSHVYWYRQLPEEGLKFMVYLQKENIIDESGMPKERFSAEFPKEGPSILRIQQVVRGDSAAYFCASSPPGGTNTEAFFGQGTRLTVV.

J is TRBJ2-1 and V is TRBV2; D may be TRBD1 (5 bases). Germline CDR1 and CDR2: SNHLY and FYNNEI. Trimming left V 3 bases short and J 9 bases short, with 18 bases between. This CDR3 has 15 amino acids. The CDR3 loop is CASSEGPRFPGEQFF. The CDR3 DNA sequence: TGTGCCAGCAGTGAGGGGCCGCGTTTCCCCGGTGAGCAGTTCTTC.

Notes on this clone: Within the sample, other DNA sequences also encode this same CDR3. The V call is TRBV19, the J call TRBJ2-5; 7 nucleotides align to TRBD1. From germline, CDR1 is LNHDA and CDR2 SQIVND (reference sequence). V was clipped by 5 bases and J by 5 bases; unmatched bases: 2. This CDR3 has 12 residues. The CDR3 DNA is TGTGCCAGTAGTTTCAGGGGGGAGACCCAGTACTTC. Protein: CASSFRGETQYF.

The J gene is TRBJ2-1, the V gene TRBV11-2; D remains unclear. Per germline, CDR1 SGHAT and CDR2 FQNNGV. This CDR3 is 12 amino acids long. With 3 bases removed from V and 9 bases from J, the gap between germline ends came to 9 bases. CDR3 coding DNA: TGTGCCAGCAGCTTCCAGACGGGTGAGCAGTTCTTC. Amino acid sequence: CASSFQTGEQFF.

The rearrangement uses TRBV28 and TRBJ1-2, with 7 bases matching TRBD1. V trimming: 11 bases; J trimming: 5 bases; junction bases outside the gene matches: 14. The CDR3 sequence is 14 residues long. Germline V lookup: CDR1 MDHEN, CDR2 SYDVKM. CDR3 in amino acids: CAGAPQGGWYGYTF. CDR3 coding DNA: TGTGCCGGTGCTCCCCAGGGGGGATGGTATGGCTACACCTTC.

The rearrangement links TRBV19 to TRBJ2-1, with D perhaps matching TRBD2 (6 bases). Deletions cut 9 bases from V and 0 bases from J, with 15 bases between. The CDR3 runs to 15 residues. Per the germline V gene, CDR1 is LNHDA and CDR2 is SQIVND (reference sequence). The CDR3 nucleotides read TGTGCCAGCAACCGGGACTTGAGCTCCTACAATGAGCAGTTCTTC. Translated, it gives CASNRDLSSYNEQFF.

This chain joins TRBV5-1 and TRBJ2-7, with 10 bases identical to TRBD1. V lost 0 bases and J lost 5; bases outside the gene matches: 5. In germline, CDR1 is SGHRS, CDR2 YFSETQ. The CDR3 runs 15 residues. The CDR3, as DNA: TGCGCCAGCAGCTTGGTAGGGACAGGGGTCGACGAGCAGTACTTC. It yields the protein CASSLVGTGVDEQYF.

Comment on this clone: This sample also contains other DNA sequences that code for the same CDR3. The V gene is TRBV9, the J gene TRBJ2-5, with D possibly being TRBD2 (6 bases). The CDR3 loop spans 14 amino acids. The V end was cut by 2 bases, the J end by 3 bases, with 11 bases between. CDR1 and CDR2 (germline): SGDLS, YYNGEE. The CDR3 region has the DNA TGTGCCAGCAGCGTCGGGAGCGGTAAAGAGACCCAGTACTTC. This sequence encodes CASSVGSGKETQYF.

The gene calls are TRBV9 and TRBJ2-7; unclear D gene. Between the trimmed V and J ends, which lost 0 bases and 4 bases, there was a span of 17 bases. Germline values: CDR1 SGDLS, CDR2 YYNGEE. This CDR3 spans 16 amino acids. CDR3 DNA: TGTGCCAGCAGCGTAGCGCGTGAGGCTAATAGATACGAGCAGTACTTC. Its translation is CASSVAREANRYEQYF.

The V gene is TRBV7-2, the J gene TRBJ1-5; D remains unclear. Germline V gives CDR1 SGHTA, CDR2 FQGNSA. The CDR3 consists of 14 residues. V gave up 10 bases and J gave up 2 bases, with 15 bases separating them. CDR3 bases: TGTGCCACCACCGATCTGGGCGGCAATCAGCCCCAGCATTTT. Protein: CATTDLGGNQPQHF.

The chain uses TRBV27 and TRBJ1-5, with no clear D. CDR1 is MNHEY and CDR2 is SMNVEV in the germline V gene (reference sequence). The CDR3 is 12 amino acids. V was clipped by 5 bases and J by 5 bases, with 7 bases between them. The CDR3 here is CASSTPDQPQHF. The CDR3 DNA reads TGTGCCAGCAGTACACCCGATCAGCCCCAGCATTTT.

V and J are TRBV19 and TRBJ1-5; a possible D gene is TRBD1 (5 bases). V dropped 0 bases and J dropped 5 bases, with 8 bases sitting between them. The germline V gene encodes CDR1 LNHDA and CDR2 SQIVND (reference sequence). This CDR3 has 14 amino acids. The chain's CDR3 is CASSIELTDQPQHF. CDR3 nucleotides: TGTGCCAGTAGTATAGAATTGACAGATCAGCCCCAGCATTTT.

The chain couples TRBV5-1 to TRBJ2-7, with 13 bases that match TRBD2. This CDR3 comprises 16 residues. Germline V CDR1 and CDR2: SGHRS, YFSETQ. Trimming removed 4 bases from V and 6 bases from J; junction bases left unmatched: 10. DNA for the CDR3: TGCGCCAGCAGCGTCGACAGACTAGCGGGAGGTGTCGAGCAGTACTTC. Translated: CASSVDRLAGGVEQYF.

This rearrangement joins TRBV7-2 to TRBJ2-3; D is unclear. V lost 5 bases and J 2 bases, leaving 11 bases between the germline ends. CDR1 SGHTA and CDR2 FQGNSA come from the germline V gene. This CDR3 contains 14 residues. For the CDR3, the DNA is TGTGCCAGCAGCCCCGAAGAGTCCACAGATACGCAGTATTTT. This gives the protein CASSPEESTDTQYF.

The gene calls are TRBV6-5 and TRBJ1-1, with D unclear. V was clipped by 2 bases and J by 13 bases, with 11 bases between them. Germline assignment: CDR1 MNHEY and CDR2 SVGAGI. The CDR3 sequence is 11 residues long. The CDR3 DNA sequence: TGTGCCAGCAGTTACCTTAAGATGGTTTTCTTT. Amino acids: CASSYLKMVFF.

V gene TRBV2 combines with J gene TRBJ2-5, with 7 bases matching TRBD1. The CDR3 sequence is 14 residues long. Trimming removed 6 bases from V and 5 bases from J; junction bases left unmatched: 9. Germline assignment: CDR1 SNHLY and CDR2 FYNNEI. For the CDR3, the DNA is TGTGCCAGCAGCCACCGACAGGGTATGGAGACCCAGTACTTC. It yields the protein CASSHRQGMETQYF. The full variable domain, with the rest looked up from reference TRBV2 and TRBJ2-5, is EPEVTQTPSHQVTQMGQEVILRCVPISNHLYFYWYRQILGQKVEFLVSFYNNEISEKSEIFDDQFSVERPDGSNFTLKIRSTKLEDSAMYFCASSHRQGMETQYFGPGTRLLVL.

V is TRBV5-4 and J is TRBJ1-1, with 11 positions matching TRBD1. Germline V gene lookup returns CDR1 SGHNT and CDR2 YYREEE (reference sequence). V dropped 4 bases and J dropped 4; count of bases not matched to a gene: 6. This CDR3 has 15 amino acids. This chain's CDR3 is CASSEGTGGSTEAFF. The CDR3 bases are TGTGCCAGCAGCGAGGGGACAGGGGGGAGCACTGAAGCTTTCTTT.

This clone was seen just once. The gene calls are TRBV7-9 and TRBJ1-4; D not certain. This CDR3 spans 10 amino acids. Germline assignment: CDR1 SEHNR and CDR2 FQNEAQ (reference sequence). This CDR3 is CVPGGEKLFF. The CDR3 DNA sequence: TGTGTACCGGGAGGTGAAAAACTGTTTTTT.

The chain joins TRBV7-9 to TRBJ1-1, with D tentatively TRBD1 (5 bases). The germline V and J ends were trimmed by 5 bases and 3 bases, with 19 bases remaining between them. Germline V CDR1 and CDR2: SEHNR, FQNEAQ (reference sequence). This CDR3 is 16 amino acids long. The CDR3 loop reads CASSLPWGEGDTEAFF. CDR3 in DNA: TGTGCCAGCAGCCTCCCCTGGGGGGAAGGGGACACTGAAGCTTTCTTT.

The chain combines TRBV14 with TRBJ2-1; D is perhaps TRBD2 (5 bases). Per germline, CDR1 SGHDN and CDR2 FVKESK. Trimming removed 1 base at V and 8 bases at J, with 21 bases between. The CDR3 sequence is 17 residues long. CDR3 sequence: CASSQGLIWPSSDEQFF. The CDR3 DNA is TGTGCCAGCAGCCAAGGACTTATTTGGCCTAGCTCCGATGAGCAGTTCTTC.